This TCR beta chain stems from a study of blood T cell repertoires in COVID-19. Whole-study context: The origin of the acute and convalescent COVID-19 samples was the United States, Italy and Spain.

The CDR3 has 13 residues. Germline V gene data show CDR1 as SGDLS and CDR2 as YYNGEE. V gave up 0 bases and J gave up 5 bases, with 6 bases separating them. Data came from immunoSEQ multiplex PCR; TCRdb stores just in-frame clones and leaves some out. The data contain 100,000 to 150,000 clones, over 60% of them singletons. What was sequenced was peripheral blood. The chain has TRBV9 and TRBJ2-1, with D unclear. This clonotype originated in a woman in her 70s with acute or convalescent COVID-19. The CDR3 DNA reads TGTGCCAGCAGCGTAGGAGGCAACAATGAGCAGTTCTTC. Its translation: CASSVGGNNEQFF. The variable domain in full, completed from reference TRBV9 and TRBJ2-1, reads DSGVTQTPKHLITATGQRVTLRCSPRSGDLSVYWYQQSLDQGLQFLIQYYNGEERAKGNILERFSAQQFPDLHSELNLSSLELGDSALYFCASSVGGNNEQFFGPGTRLTVL.